The next 30 T cell receptor beta chains were all read from a single sample in a study of PD-L1 blockade in urothelial cancer. The method was immunoSEQ multiplex PCR; TCRdb's version includes in-frame clones alone and lacks a portion of them. The top ten clones hold approximately 16% of a sample with fewer than 45,000 clones, around 80% of them seen once. The sequencing used PBMCs, collected around atezolizumab (anti-PD-L1) treatment. These receptors were obtained from a man in his fifties or sixties with urothelial cancer.

The chain joins TRBV7-9 to TRBJ1-1; the match to TRBD1 covers 10 bases. Germline CDR1 SEHNR, CDR2 FQNEAQ (reference sequence). The trim removed 4 bases at V and 4 bases at J, leaving 12 bases unmatched. The CDR3 consists of 17 residues. In nucleotides, the CDR3 is TGTGCCAGCAGCTCGACCGCCTCGGGACAGGGGATCACTGAAGCTTTCTTT. Translated: CASSSTASGQGITEAFF.

This chain connects TRBV19 to TRBJ1-1, with TRBD1 as a possible D gene (6 bases). V shed 3 bases and J shed 3 bases, with 17 bases lying between them. The CDR3 covers 16 residues. The V gene's germline CDR1 is LNHDA and CDR2 SQIVND (reference sequence). In nucleotides, the CDR3 is TGTGCCAGTAGTATCCGACCTTCAACAGGGTACACTGAAGCTTTCTTT. This encodes CASSIRPSTGYTEAFF.

This chain joins TRBV19 and TRBJ2-2; 9 bases are shared with TRBD2. The CDR3 covers 15 residues. Germline values: CDR1 LNHDA, CDR2 SQIVND (reference sequence). J was trimmed by 2 bases and V by 4 bases; bases with no gene match: 2. CDR3 sequence reads: CASSSSGGNTGELFF. CDR3 nucleotide sequence: TGTGCCAGTAGTAGTAGCGGGGGAAACACCGGGGAGCTGTTTTTT. Full variable domain (rest looked up from reference TRBV19 and TRBJ2-2): DGGITQSPKYLFRKEGQNVTLSCEQNLNHDAMYWYRQDPGQGLRLIYYSQIVNDFQKGDIAEGYSVSREKKESFPLTVTSAQKNPTAFYLCASSSSGGNTGELFFGEGSRLTVL.

The rearrangement joins TRBV2 to TRBJ1-4, with 7 bases identical to TRBD1. Germline V gene lookup returns CDR1 SNHLY and CDR2 FYNNEI. This CDR3 is built from 13 residues. The J segment lost 8 bases and the V segment lost 6 bases, leaving 6 bases of the junction unmatched. The CDR3 bases are TGTGCCAGCAGCGTGGGGACAGTCGAAAAACTGTTTTTT. It codes for CASSVGTVEKLFF.

A few counts support this clone. One end of the junction varies from germline; a read error may be responsible. The chain links TRBV7-7 to TRBJ2-5; 7 bases fit TRBD2. There are 13 residues in the CDR3. Per germline, CDR1 SSHAT and CDR2 FNYEAQ (reference sequence). This CDR3 reads CASSSGLDGTQYF. In DNA, the CDR3 is TGTGCTAGCAGCTCCGGACTAGATGGGACCCAGTACTTC.

The chain has TRBV4-1 and TRBJ1-3, with TRBD1 matching 7 bases. Germline V gene sequence: CDR1 MGHRA, CDR2 YSYEKL. The CDR3 runs to 16 residues. The junction had 5 bases not matched to a gene; V was cut back by 0 bases and J by 3 bases. The CDR3 DNA sequence: TGCGCCAGCAGCCAAGAGGTGGCAGGGGGTGGAAACACCATATATTTT. Translating gives CASSQEVAGGGNTIYF.

This clone was observed once. The V and J genes are TRBV27 and TRBJ2-2; TRBD1 matches 9 bases. V lost 3 bases and J lost 5; bases outside the gene matches: 4. The V gene's germline CDR1 is MNHEY and CDR2 SMNVEV (reference sequence). CDR3 length equals 15 residues. This CDR3 reads CASSFGTGLTGELFF. DNA for the CDR3: TGTGCCAGCAGTTTCGGGACAGGGTTGACCGGGGAGCTGTTTTTT.

Here the CDR3 DNA reads TGTGCCAGCAGTGTTACTAGCGGGAGTGGGGAGCTGTTTTTT. It translates to CASSVTSGSGELFF. V gene TRBV6-1 combines with J gene TRBJ2-2; 11 bases are a match to TRBD2. The CDR3 is 14 amino acids. Germline V lookup: CDR1 MNHNS, CDR2 SASEGT. The trim removed 4 bases at V and 8 bases at J, leaving 3 bases unmatched.

The J gene is TRBJ1-5, the V gene TRBV28, with unresolved D. The V and J ends lost 1 base and 6 bases respectively, with 10 bases between them. The CDR3 is 14 amino acids. CDR1 is MDHEN and CDR2 is SYDVKM in the germline V gene. The CDR3 reads CASSLSGRSQPQHF. The CDR3 nucleotides read TGTGCCAGCAGTTTATCGGGTAGGAGTCAGCCCCAGCATTTT.

This clone came up once. The rearrangement joins TRBV28 to TRBJ1-4, with 7 bases matching TRBD1. The length of the CDR3 is 12 residues. The V gene's germline CDR1 is MDHEN and CDR2 SYDVKM. V was clipped by 6 bases and J by 10 bases; unmatched bases: 5. CDR3 amino acids: CASRAGTVKLFF. CDR3 DNA sequence: TGTGCCAGCAGGGCGGGGACAGTAAAACTGTTTTTT. The entire variable domain, with the rest obtained from reference TRBV28 and TRBJ1-4, is as follows: DVKVTQSSRYLVKRTGEKVFLECVQDMDHENMFWYRQDPGLGLRLIYFSYDVKMKEKGDIPEGYSVSREKKERFSLILESASTNQTSMYLCASRAGTVKLFFGSGTQLSVL.

V and J are TRBV4-3 and TRBJ1-2; 7 bases fit TRBD1. Germline assignment: CDR1 LGHNA and CDR2 YSLEER. This CDR3 contains 15 residues. Trimming took 2 bases from V and 2 from J; bases not matched to a gene: 5. DNA for the CDR3: TGCGCCAGCAGCCAAAACCCACAGGGGAACTATGGCTACACCTTC. Residues: CASSQNPQGNYGYTF.

This chain joins TRBV28 and TRBJ2-1, with 11 nucleotides matching TRBD2. V lost 2 bases to trimming and J lost 9 bases; unmatched junction nucleotides: 9. Germline V gene lookup returns CDR1 MDHEN and CDR2 SYDVKM. There are 16 residues in the CDR3. The CDR3 protein is CASSLRSSGRRSEQFF. The CDR3 nucleotides are TGTGCCAGCAGTTTAAGGTCTAGCGGGAGGCGTAGTGAGCAGTTCTTC.

The chain links TRBV28 to TRBJ2-5; 9 nucleotides match TRBD1. After removal of 5 bases from V and 7 bases from J, the junction contained 5 bases not matched to a gene. The CDR3 is 13 residues long. Germline loops: CDR1 MDHEN, CDR2 SYDVKM. CDR3: CASSRQGEGTQYF. In nucleotides, the CDR3 is TGTGCCAGCAGTCGACAGGGGGAAGGGACCCAGTACTTC.

This clone was observed a handful of times. The chain links TRBV6-1 to TRBJ1-1, with no clear D. Trimming left V 5 bases short and J 1 base short, with 11 bases between. Germline CDR1 and CDR2: MNHNS and SASEGT. The CDR3 is 14 residues long. This CDR3 reads CASSPRNPNTEAFF. CDR3 nucleotide sequence: TGTGCCAGCAGTCCCAGGAACCCGAACACTGAAGCTTTCTTT.

J is TRBJ1-5 and V is TRBV6-1, with D possibly being TRBD1 (6 bases). Germline lookup yields CDR1 MNHNS and CDR2 SASEGT. The V and J ends lost 6 bases and 0 bases respectively, with 12 bases between them. The CDR3 has 15 residues. The CDR3 protein is CASRGQPNSNQPQHF. CDR3 nucleotide sequence: TGTGCCAGCAGAGGACAGCCTAATAGCAATCAGCCCCAGCATTTT.

The rearrangement uses TRBV10-3 and TRBJ1-5, with unresolved D. V was clipped by 9 bases and J by 1 base, with 10 bases between them. The CDR3 contains 13 residues. From germline, CDR1 is ENHRY and CDR2 SYGVKD. CDR3 bases: TGTGCCATTAGGCCAGGCAGCAATCAGCCCCAGCATTTT. Protein sequence: CAIRPGSNQPQHF.

The V call is TRBV5-4, the J call TRBJ2-6; no clear D. The CDR3 length is 14 residues. V was clipped by 3 bases and J by 0 bases, with 4 bases between them. Germline V CDR1 and CDR2: SGHNT, YYREEE (reference sequence). The CDR3 DNA is TGTGCCAGCAGCTGGAGCTCTGGGGCCAACGTCCTGACTTTC. This codes for CASSWSSGANVLTF.

The chain employs TRBV28 and TRBJ2-1; 12 bases match TRBD2. J was trimmed by 7 bases and V by 6 bases; bases with no gene match: 4. The CDR3 contains 14 residues. Germline CDR1 reads MDHEN; CDR2 reads SYDVKM. The CDR3 reads CASSVGLAGNEQFF. In DNA, the CDR3 is TGTGCCAGCAGCGTAGGACTAGCGGGGAATGAGCAGTTCTTC. Supplemented by reference TRBV28 and TRBJ2-1, the full variable domain reads DVKVTQSSRYLVKRTGEKVFLECVQDMDHENMFWYRQDPGLGLRLIYFSYDVKMKEKGDIPEGYSVSREKKERFSLILESASTNQTSMYLCASSVGLAGNEQFFGPGTRLTVL.

The rearrangement links TRBV28 to TRBJ2-7; TRBD1 matches at 12 bases. The J segment lost 7 bases and the V segment lost 5 bases, leaving 9 bases of the junction unmatched. Germline assignment: CDR1 MDHEN and CDR2 SYDVKM. The CDR3 is 15 amino acids. The CDR3: CASSPPGQGAGEQYF. The CDR3 DNA is TGTGCCAGCAGTCCCCCGGGACAGGGGGCGGGGGAGCAGTACTTC.

The V call is TRBV11-3, the J call TRBJ2-3, with 8 bases identical to TRBD1. After removal of 1 base from V and 3 bases from J, the junction contained 3 bases not matched to a gene. Germline V gene data show CDR1 as SGHNT and CDR2 as YENEEA. The CDR3 is 15 amino acids. The CDR3, as DNA: TGTGCCAGCAGCTTAGGTGGGACAGGTACAGATACGCAGTATTTT. Protein sequence: CASSLGGTGTDTQYF.

This chain links TRBV25-1 with TRBJ2-7, with D maybe TRBD2 (5 bases). The CDR3 sequence is 14 residues long. The V gene's germline CDR1 is MGHDK and CDR2 SYGVNS. Trimming cost V 2 bases and J 2 bases, with 10 bases left between them. CDR3 sequence reads: CASSETERTYEQYF. The CDR3, as DNA: TGTGCCAGCAGTGAAACTGAGCGGACCTACGAGCAGTACTTC.

The gene calls are TRBV11-2 and TRBJ2-5, with D possibly TRBD1 on 6 matching bases. The CDR3 totals 14 residues. The V end lost 5 bases, the J end lost 2 bases, and 12 bases lay between the germline ends. From germline, CDR1 is SGHAT and CDR2 FQNNGV. CDR3 sequence: CASSETGLQETQYF. The CDR3 DNA follows: TGTGCCAGCAGCGAAACAGGGCTGCAAGAGACCCAGTACTTC.

The chain links TRBV28 to TRBJ2-2; 12 bases match TRBD2. The V and J ends lost 2 bases and 0 bases, in that order; junction bases with no gene match: 4. This CDR3 is 18 amino acids long. Germline V gene data show CDR1 as MDHEN and CDR2 as SYDVKM. The CDR3 DNA sequence: TGTGCCAGCAGTTTAGGACTAGCGGGGAATACGAACACCGGGGAGCTGTTTTTT. Its protein is CASSLGLAGNTNTGELFF.

The chain couples TRBV27 to TRBJ2-2, with D maybe TRBD2 (6 bases). V was trimmed by 6 bases and J by 4 bases, leaving 12 bases between them. The CDR3 spans 14 residues. CDR1 is MNHEY, CDR2 SMNVEV, per germline (reference sequence). CDR3 in DNA: TGTGCCAGCAGCATTACGCGGGGCACCGGGGAGCTGTTTTTT. This codes for CASSITRGTGELFF.

CDR3 coding DNA: TGTGCCAGCAGTTACGTGGCATACGAGCAGTACTTC. Protein: CASSYVAYEQYF. The genes are TRBV6-5 and TRBJ2-7; no clear D gene. The CDR3 covers 12 residues. Germline V gene sequence: CDR1 MNHEY, CDR2 SVGAGI. Trimming took off 2 bases at V and 4 bases at J, with 6 bases between the two ends.

The rearrangement joins TRBV6-4 to TRBJ1-5; D possibly corresponds to TRBD1 (6 bases). Trimming shortened V by 6 bases and J by 4 bases, and 16 bases separated the two germline ends. CDR3 size: 15 residues. Germline V lookup: CDR1 MRHNA, CDR2 SNTAGT. The CDR3 DNA is TGTGCCAGCAGGGCACAGGGCCCCCCAAATCAGCCCCAGCATTTT. Translating it yields CASRAQGPPNQPQHF.

The chain couples TRBV18 to TRBJ2-3, with D possibly being TRBD2 (6 bases). The CDR3 is 16 residues long. V was shortened by 5 bases and J by 2 bases, with 17 bases between the two germline ends. Germline values: CDR1 KGHSH, CDR2 LQKENI. CDR3 residues: CASSTGGGSTTDTQYF. The CDR3 DNA is TGTGCCAGCTCAACCGGTGGGGGGTCAACCACAGATACGCAGTATTTT. Full variable domain (missing parts from reference TRBV18 and TRBJ2-3): NAGVMQNPRHLVRRRGQEARLRCSPMKGHSHVYWYRQLPEEGLKFMVYLQKENIIDESGMPKERFSAEFPKEGPSILRIQQVVRGDSAAYFCASSTGGGSTTDTQYFGPGTRLTVL.

The chain joins TRBV5-6 to TRBJ2-2; 9 bases map to TRBD1. Trimming took 5 bases from V and 5 from J; bases not matched to a gene: 16. CDR1 is SGHDT, CDR2 YYEEEE, per germline. The CDR3 covers 18 residues. The CDR3 reads CASRSAASGTGWTGELFF. CDR3 DNA: TGTGCCAGCAGATCCGCAGCCTCCGGGACAGGGTGGACCGGGGAGCTGTTTTTT.

The chain is built from TRBV6-1 and TRBJ1-5; D gene unclear. In germline, CDR1 is MNHNS, CDR2 SASEGT. The V gene lost 1 base and the J gene lost 0 bases, with 7 bases spanning the gap. The CDR3 loop spans 15 amino acids. Here the CDR3 reads CASSEGQISNQPQHF. DNA for the CDR3: TGTGCCAGCAGTGAAGGGCAGATTAGCAATCAGCCCCAGCATTTT.

This rearrangement joins TRBV21-1 to TRBJ1-3. TRBV21-1 is designated a pseudogene. CDR3 length: 14 residues. The CDR3 nucleotides are TGTGCCAGCAGAGAACGGAGCTCTGGAAACACCATATATTTT. It translates to CASRERSSGNTIYF.